This T cell receptor beta chain was captured by sequencing in a study of T cells expressing NK-cell markers. Study-level background: Seven donors tested HCMV-seropositive and one tested seronegative among the eight sequenced. Study results and limitations: Of the CD8+ T cell pool in several donors, roughly 1.0-7.0% was accounted for by dominant NKG2C+ clonotypes.

The CDR3 has 14 residues. CDR1 LNHNV and CDR2 YYDKDF come from the germline V gene (reference sequence). A remark on this clonotype: What it binds is not known.

TCRdb processed the 5' RACE reads again and assigns one entry to each CDR3 protein, with no DNA. Seen in this sample are 120,000 to 150,000 distinct CDR3 sequences; the ten most common clones hold 9.5% to 15%. The source is a man between 18 and 29 years old in good health. Sequences were obtained from blood T cells: a sorted CD56 or NKG2C T cell subset, CD4+ or CD8+ T cells, or bulk PBMC T cells (not recorded which). V usage is TRBV15 and J usage is TRBJ2-7. The CDR3 sequence: CATSTRDGHYEQYF.